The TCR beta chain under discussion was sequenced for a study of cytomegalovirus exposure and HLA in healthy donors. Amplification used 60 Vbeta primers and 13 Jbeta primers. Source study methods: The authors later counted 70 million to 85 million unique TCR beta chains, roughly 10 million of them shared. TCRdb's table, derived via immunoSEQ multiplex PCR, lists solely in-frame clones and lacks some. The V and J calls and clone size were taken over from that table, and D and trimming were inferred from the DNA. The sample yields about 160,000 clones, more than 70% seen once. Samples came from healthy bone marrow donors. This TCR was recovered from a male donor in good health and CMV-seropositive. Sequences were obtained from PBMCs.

CDR3 sequence (DNA): TGTGCCTGGAGGGGACTAGCTCCGGAGACCCAGTACTTC. Protein product: CAWRGLAPETQYF. The chain carries TRBV30 and TRBJ2-5; 9 bases align to TRBD2. This CDR3 is built from 13 residues. The germline CDR1 and CDR2 sequences are GTSNPN and SVGIG (reference sequence). Trimming removed 3 bases from V and 5 bases from J; junction bases left unmatched: 4.